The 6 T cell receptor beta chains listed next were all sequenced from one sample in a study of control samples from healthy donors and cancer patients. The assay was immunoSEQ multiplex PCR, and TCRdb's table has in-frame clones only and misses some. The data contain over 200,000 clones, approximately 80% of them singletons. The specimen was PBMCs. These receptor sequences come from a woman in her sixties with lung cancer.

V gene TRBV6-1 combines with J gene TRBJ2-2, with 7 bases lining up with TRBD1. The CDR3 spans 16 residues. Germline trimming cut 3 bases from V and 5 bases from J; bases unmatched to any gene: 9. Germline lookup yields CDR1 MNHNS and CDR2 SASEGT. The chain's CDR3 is CASSDQGGWETGELFF. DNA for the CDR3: TGTGCCAGCAGTGATCAAGGGGGCTGGGAGACCGGGGAGCTGTTTTTT.

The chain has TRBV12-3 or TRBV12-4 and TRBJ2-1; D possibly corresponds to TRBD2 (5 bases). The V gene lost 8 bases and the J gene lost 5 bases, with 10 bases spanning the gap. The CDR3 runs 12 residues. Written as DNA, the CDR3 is TGTGCCAGCCGGCGGGCAAACAATGAGCAGTTCTTC. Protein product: CASRRANNEQFF.

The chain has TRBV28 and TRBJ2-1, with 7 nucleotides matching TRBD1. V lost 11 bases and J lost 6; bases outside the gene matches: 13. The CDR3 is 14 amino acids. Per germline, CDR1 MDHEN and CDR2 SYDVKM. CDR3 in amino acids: CAHSAGTVVNEQFF. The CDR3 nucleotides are TGTGCCCATTCTGCCGGGACAGTCGTCAATGAGCAGTTCTTC.

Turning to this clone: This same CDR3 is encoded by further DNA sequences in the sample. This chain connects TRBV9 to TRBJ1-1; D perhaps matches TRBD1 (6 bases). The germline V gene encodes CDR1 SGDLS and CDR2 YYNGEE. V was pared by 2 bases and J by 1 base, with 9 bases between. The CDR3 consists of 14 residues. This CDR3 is CASSVTGGNTEAFF. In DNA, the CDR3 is TGTGCCAGCAGCGTGACAGGTGGGAACACTGAAGCTTTCTTT.

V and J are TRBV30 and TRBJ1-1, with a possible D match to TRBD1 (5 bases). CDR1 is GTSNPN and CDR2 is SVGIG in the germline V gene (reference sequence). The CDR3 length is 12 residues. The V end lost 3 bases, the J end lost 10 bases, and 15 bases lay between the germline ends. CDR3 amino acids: CAWRVVNGGAFF. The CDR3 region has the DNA TGTGCCTGGAGGGTAGTAAACGGGGGAGCTTTCTTT.

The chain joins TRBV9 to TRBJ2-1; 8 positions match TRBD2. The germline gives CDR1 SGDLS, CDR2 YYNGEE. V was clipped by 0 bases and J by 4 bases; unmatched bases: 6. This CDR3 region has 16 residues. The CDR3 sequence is CASSVGDGRAYNEQFF. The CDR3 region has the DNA TGTGCCAGCAGCGTAGGGGACGGGAGGGCGTACAATGAGCAGTTCTTC. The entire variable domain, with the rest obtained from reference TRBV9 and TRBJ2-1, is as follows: DSGVTQTPKHLITATGQRVTLRCSPRSGDLSVYWYQQSLDQGLQFLIQYYNGEERAKGNILERFSAQQFPDLHSELNLSSLELGDSALYFCASSVGDGRAYNEQFFGPGTRLTVL.